The present entry profiles one T cell receptor (beta chain) with its context. The CDR3 ends on some other residue instead of the conserved phenylalanine or tryptophan, so this is likely a read error. RNA was extracted from whole blood without cell sorting, alongside germline DNA. The patients lived with chronic HBV infection and had not yet received any treatment. With V trimmed by 5 bases and J by 9 bases, 7 bases remained unmatched. Germline CDR1 and CDR2: SQVTM and ANQGSEA. CDR3 size: 12 residues. Priming with a constant-region primer yielded TCR beta cDNA from around 540 ng total RNA. Libraries of TCR beta came from three nested multiplex PCR rounds with slightly modified ARM-PCR. Amplification in the first two PCR rounds was performed using TRBV1-TRBV30 forward primers and a C-beta reverse primer for 9 to 11 cycles each. TCRdb reprocessed the multiplex PCR reads with MiXCR, giving one entry per CDR3 protein. The sample lists some 190,000 distinct CDR3 sequences; 60% were seen once.

The sample originates from a study of tumor-infiltrating lymphocytes in primary liver carcinoma. Background on the study: Aged between 30 and 69 years, the patients were men and women. Measuring about 4.2 to 10 cm across, the tumors were staged as T1-T3 N0M0.

Specimen: peripheral blood. This chain connects TRBV29-1 to TRBJ2-1; 7 nucleotides line up with TRBD2. This TCR derives from a middle-aged man with primary liver carcinoma and hepatitis B virus infection. The CDR3 nucleotides are TGCAGCGTTAGCGGGACGATGGGTGAGCAGTTCTAC. Translated: CSVSGTMGEQFY.